Following are 9 T cell receptor beta chains from one sample sequenced in a study of blood T cell repertoires in COVID-19. Clones were sequenced by immunoSEQ multiplex PCR, and TCRdb holds only the in-frame ones, with some missing. The sample yields about 76,000 clones, 65% to 90% seen once. Sequenced input: peripheral blood. The receptor set was obtained from a human donor in a cohort sampled during active COVID-19.

The rearrangement uses TRBV4-1 and TRBJ1-4; no definite D call. The CDR3 is made up of 15 amino acids. V was pared by 0 bases and J by 5 bases, with 10 bases between. Germline loops: CDR1 MGHRA, CDR2 YSYEKL. This CDR3 is CASSQEFVLNEKLFF. In DNA, the CDR3 is TGCGCCAGCAGCCAAGAGTTTGTCTTAAATGAAAAACTGTTTTTT.

The chain carries TRBV5-4 and TRBJ2-5; D remains ambiguous. Germline CDR1 SGHNT, CDR2 YYREEE (reference sequence). CDR3 length equals 15 residues. V lost 4 bases and J lost 4, with 17 bases in between. The CDR3 protein is CASSPGQFRGETQYF. The DNA of the CDR3 is TGTGCCAGCAGCCCCGGCCAATTCCGAGGAGAGACCCAGTACTTC.

The chain links TRBV6-5 to TRBJ2-3; possibly TRBD1 for D (6 bases). The germline V and J ends were trimmed by 4 bases and 4 bases, with 12 bases remaining between them. This CDR3 contains 14 residues. CDR1 is MNHEY, CDR2 SVGAGI, per germline. CDR3 in DNA: TGTGCCAGCAGTTCACAGGGTGGGTCAGATACGCAGTATTTT. Its translation: CASSSQGGSDTQYF.

The chain joins TRBV19 to TRBJ1-2; 8 bases fit TRBD1. Trimming removed 6 bases from V and 3 bases from J; junction bases left unmatched: 9. The CDR3 is 15 residues long. CDR1 is LNHDA, CDR2 SQIVND, per germline (reference sequence). CDR3 nucleotides: TGTGCCAGTAGCGCCCCGGGACAGGATTACTATGGCTACACCTTC. Its protein is CASSAPGQDYYGYTF.

The chain recombines TRBV20-1 with TRBJ2-2; D may be TRBD1 (5 bases). The germline gives CDR1 DFQATT, CDR2 SNEGSKA (reference sequence). The CDR3 extends over 14 amino acids. The V end lost 6 bases, the J end lost 8 bases, and 19 bases lay between the germline ends. The CDR3 coding sequence is TGCAGTGCCAGTAGGACAACTACCGAAGGGGAGCTGTTTTTT. It translates to CSASRTTTEGELFF.

V is TRBV7-2 and J is TRBJ2-1; 9 positions match TRBD1. The J segment lost 2 bases and the V segment lost 5 bases, leaving 7 bases of the junction unmatched. Germline V gene data show CDR1 as SGHTA and CDR2 as FQGNSA. The CDR3 is 16 amino acids. In DNA form, the CDR3 reads TGTGCCAGCAGCCCTGCCGGGACAGGGACCTACAATGAGCAGTTCTTC. Its protein is CASSPAGTGTYNEQFF. The variable domain in full, completed from reference TRBV7-2 and TRBJ2-1, reads GAGVSQSPSNKVTEKGKDVELRCDPISGHTALYWYRQSLGQGLEFLIYFQGNSAPDKSGLPSDRFSAERTGGSVSTLTIQRTQQEDSAVYLCASSPAGTGTYNEQFFGPGTRLTVL.

This chain links TRBV24-1 with TRBJ2-3; D remains unclear. V lost 4 bases, J lost 2 bases, and 18 bases lay in between. Germline V gene data show CDR1 as KGHDR and CDR2 as SFDVKD. CDR3 length: 17 amino acids. CDR3 in DNA: TGTGCCACCAGTGACTCCCTCGCAGGCTTCGTCACAGATACGCAGTATTTT. This encodes CATSDSLAGFVTDTQYF.

This chain connects TRBV7-8 to TRBJ2-3; TRBD2 agrees at 12 bases. The CDR3 consists of 16 residues. J lost 9 bases, V lost 5 bases, and 12 bases had no gene match. CDR1 is SGHVS, CDR2 FQNEAQ, per germline. The CDR3 nucleotides are TGTGCCAGCAGCCGCCTGACTAGCGGGAGTGATTTAACGCAGTATTTT. It specifies CASSRLTSGSDLTQYF. Combining the CDR3 with reference TRBV7-8 and TRBJ2-3 gives the whole variable domain GAGVSQSPRYKVAKRGQDVALRCDPISGHVSLFWYQQALGQGPEFLTYFQNEAQLDKSGLPSDRFFAERPEGSVSTLKIQRTQQEDSAVYLCASSRLTSGSDLTQYFGPGTRLTVL.

This clone was counted a few times. The chain has TRBV5-1 and TRBJ2-1; D perhaps matches TRBD2 (6 bases). Germline CDR1 is SGHRS and CDR2 is YFSETQ. V dropped 0 bases and J dropped 0 bases, with 10 bases sitting between them. CDR3 size: 16 residues. CDR3 residues: CASSLAGSLSYNEQFF. The CDR3 DNA reads TGCGCCAGCAGCTTGGCCGGGAGTCTCTCCTACAATGAGCAGTTCTTC.